These T cell receptor beta chains were read from a single sample in a study of shared clonotypes between healthy human individuals. Some clones are missing from TCRdb's copy, which holds only in-frame ones; the method was immunoSEQ multiplex PCR. Seen here are about 670,000 clones, 72% observed once, and the top ten hold less than 2%. Sequencing input: memory CD4+ T cells sorted from blood. Source of these receptors: a woman aged 25-40 years in good health. Both conserved end residues are part of each CDR3. A D gene is named only where the DNA matches it firmly. The listing skips clone size in some rows; elsewhere it reads once, few, many or a size class.

D | size | J | V | CDR3 | DNA
TRBD2 | few | TRBJ2-3 | TRBV19 | CASRGGSGADTQYF | TGTGCCAGTCGGGGCGGGAGTGGGGCAGATACGCAGTATTTT
TRBD2 | . | TRBJ2-3 | TRBV18 | CASSLTSGTRRDTQYF | TGTGCCAGCTCACTGACTAGCGGGACAAGAAGGGATACGCAGTATTTT
. | . | TRBJ2-3 | TRBV15 | CATRRGGTDTQYF | TGTGCCACCAGGCGTGGAGGTACAGATACGCAGTATTTT
. | . | TRBJ2-1 | TRBV7-7 | CASSLDRYNEQFF | TGTGCCAGCAGCTTAGACAGGTACAATGAGCAGTTCTTC
. | . | TRBJ2-7 | TRBV18 | CASSPVQGLGYEQYF | TGTGCCAGCTCACCCGTACAGGGCCTCGGCTACGAGCAGTACTTC
. | . | TRBJ1-1 | TRBV29-1 | CSVGDPRENTEAFF | TGCAGCGTTGGCGATCCCAGGGAGAACACTGAAGCTTTCTTT
. | . | TRBJ2-7 | TRBV27 | CASKTGFGVSEQYF | TGTGCCAGCAAAACAGGGTTTGGTGTCTCCGAGCAGTACTTC
. | . | TRBJ1-4 | TRBV10-2 | CASSDVGSHEKLFF | TGCGCCAGCAGTGACGTGGGTTCCCATGAAAAACTGTTTTTT
TRBD2 | . | TRBJ2-1 | TRBV2 | CASSTSLADNEQFF | TGTGCCAGCTCGACAAGTCTAGCGGACAATGAGCAGTTCTTC
. | once | TRBJ2-1 | TRBV5-1 | CASSLDYQLYNEQFF | TGCGCCAGCAGCTTAGACTACCAACTCTACAATGAGCAGTTCTTC
TRBD2 | . | TRBJ2-7 | TRBV27 | CASRGTSGTSYEQYF | TGTGCCAGCAGAGGGACTAGCGGGACCTCCTACGAGCAGTACTTC
. | . | TRBJ2-7 | TRBV21-1 | CASAQAAYEQYF | TGTGCCAGCGCCCAAGCCGCCTACGAGCAGTACTTC
TRBD2 | . | TRBJ2-1 | TRBV6-6 | CASTHQGLDGEGQFF | TGTGCCAGCACCCACCAGGGACTAGATGGGGAAGGCCAGTTCTTC
. | . | TRBJ2-5 | TRBV5-6 | CASSLLRAVFGETQYF | TGTGCCAGCAGCTTGTTACGGGCGGTGTTCGGCGAGACCCAGTACTTC
. | . | TRBJ1-1 | TRBV11-2 | CASSLNTGYDTEAFF | TGTGCCAGCAGCCTCAATACAGGGTATGACACTGAAGCTTTCTTT
TRBD1 | . | TRBJ1-2 | TRBV6-5 | CASRKTGSGYTF | TGTGCCAGCAGAAAGACAGGGAGTGGCTACACCTTC
. | . | TRBJ2-7 | TRBV4-2 | CASSQEGRARPYEQYF | TGTGCCAGCAGCCAAGAAGGCAGGGCTCGCCCCTACGAGCAGTACTTC
. | . | TRBJ2-3 | TRBV5-8 | CASSAGGGIRVTQYF | TGTGCCAGCAGCGCTGGGGGCGGGATTCGTGTTACGCAGTATTTT
. | . | TRBJ2-5 | TRBV5-1 | CASSLEKGRETQYF | TGCGCCAGCAGCTTGGAAAAGGGAAGAGAGACCCAGTACTTC
TRBD2 | . | TRBJ2-1 | TRBV18 | CASSPPETILAGDDEQFF | TGTGCCAGCTCACCACCGGAAACGATTCTAGCGGGAGACGATGAGCAGTTCTTC
TRBD2 | . | TRBJ2-7 | TRBV7-9 | CASSLRETSGRAIPDEQYF | TGTGCCAGCAGCTTACGGGAAACTAGCGGGAGGGCCATCCCCGACGAGCAGTACTTC
. | few | TRBJ2-4 | TRBV6-1 | CASDLAGQNIQYF | TGTGCCAGCGACTTGGCGGGGCAGAACATTCAGTACTTC
. | . | TRBJ1-2 | TRBV11-2 | CASSWTVIYGYTF | TGTGCCAGCAGCTGGACAGTAATCTATGGCTACACCTTC
. | few | TRBJ2-7 | TRBV28 | CASSVTGGGYEQYF | TGTGCCAGCAGTGTGACGGGCGGCGGTTACGAGCAGTACTTC
. | many | TRBJ2-7 | TRBV11-2 | CASSVDGYEQYF | TGTGCCAGCAGCGTAGACGGGTACGAGCAGTACTTC
TRBD2 | once | TRBJ2-5 | TRBV28 | CASSRGLAGETQYF | TGTGCCAGCAGCCGGGGACTAGCTGGGGAGACCCAGTACTTC
. | . | TRBJ2-2 | TRBV7-2 | CASSSRQGGSTGELFF | TGTGCCAGCAGCAGTCGACAGGGAGGATCCACCGGGGAGCTGTTTTTT
. | many | TRBJ1-1 | TRBV11-2 | CASSYPPRGRGGTEAFF | TGTGCCAGCAGCTATCCCCCTCGGGGCAGGGGAGGCACTGAAGCTTTCTTT
TRBD1 | . | TRBJ1-2 | TRBV7-9 | CASAESRGQVYGYTF | TGTGCTTCAGCCGAGTCAAGGGGGCAGGTCTATGGCTACACCTTC
. | . | TRBJ2-2 | TRBV27 | CASMLRVYRGELFF | TGTGCCAGCATGTTGAGGGTATATCGCGGGGAGCTGTTTTTT
. | . | TRBJ1-1 | TRBV10-2 | CASNSGTGANTEAFF | TGCGCCAGCAACTCAGGAACCGGAGCGAACACTGAAGCTTTCTTT
. | . | TRBJ1-2 | TRBV5-4 | CASSSAYQTGAYGYTF | TGTGCCAGCAGCTCCGCGTACCAGACGGGGGCGTATGGCTACACCTTC
TRBD2 | . | TRBJ2-3 | TRBV10-3 | CAISGTTSDTQYF | TGTGCCATTTCCGGGACTACCTCAGATACGCAGTATTTT
. | . | TRBJ2-5 | TRBV30 | CAWSVNLRKTQYF | TGTGCCTGGAGTGTGAACTTGAGGAAGACCCAGTACTTC
TRBD2 | . | TRBJ2-7 | TRBV5-4 | CASSLAGSGSTYEQYF | TGTGCCAGCAGCTTGGCCGGTAGCGGGTCTACCTACGAGCAGTACTTC